This T cell receptor beta chain stems from a study of cytomegalovirus exposure and HLA in healthy donors. Overall study context: HLA-typed donors were the source of approximately 80 million unique TCRs held in an early data release.

The ends were cut back, 4 bases at V and 3 bases at J, with 13 bases in the middle. Germline CDR1 is SGHRS and CDR2 is YFSETQ. This CDR3 contains 14 residues. Primers: 60 Vbeta forward and 13 Jbeta reverse. In the original analysis: About 10 million of 65 million to 95 million unique TCR beta chains were shared, per a later count. Here immunoSEQ multiplex PCR was the method, and the copy in TCRdb shows in-frame clones only, minus some. D and trimming come from the DNA, and the V and J calls and clone size come from that table. Seen here are 210,000 or so clones, roughly four fifths observed once, and the top ten hold less than 2.5%. Details on this clone: Its antigen is undetermined.

Whole-study results and caveats: Within a later analysis, the majority of CMV-associated TCR beta chains appeared HLA-restricted.

The specimen was PBMCs. This clonotype was sampled from a woman in her 30s in good health and CMV-seropositive. The chain recombines TRBV5-1 with TRBJ2-5; tentatively, D is TRBD2 (6 bases). CDR3 protein: CASSLRSGEETQYF. DNA of the CDR3: TGCGCCAGCAGCCTACGTTCGGGGGAAGAGACCCAGTACTTC.